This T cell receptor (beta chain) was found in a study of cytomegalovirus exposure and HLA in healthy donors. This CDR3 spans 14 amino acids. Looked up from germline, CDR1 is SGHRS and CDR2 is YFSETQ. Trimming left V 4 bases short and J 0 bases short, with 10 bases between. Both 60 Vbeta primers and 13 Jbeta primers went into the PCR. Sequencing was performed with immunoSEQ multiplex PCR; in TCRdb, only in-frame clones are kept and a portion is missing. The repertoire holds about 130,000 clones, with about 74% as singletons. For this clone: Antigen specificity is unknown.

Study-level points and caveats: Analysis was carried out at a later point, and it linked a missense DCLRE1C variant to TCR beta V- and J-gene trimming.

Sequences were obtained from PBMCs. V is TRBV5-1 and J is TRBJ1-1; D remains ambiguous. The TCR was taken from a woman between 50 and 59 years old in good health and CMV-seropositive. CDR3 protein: CASSPMEVNTEAFF. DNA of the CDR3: TGCGCCAGCAGCCCGATGGAGGTGAACACTGAAGCTTTCTTT.